The sequence of this TCR beta chain was determined in a study of blood T cell repertoires in COVID-19. Study-level information: COVID-19 samples from acute and convalescent phases originated in the United States, Italy and Spain. Nucleic acid was either cDNA or gDNA, and it came from T cells, B-cell-depleted T cells, or PBMCs.

By its share, this clone is medium-sized (0.01 to 0.1%). The V gene's germline CDR1 is SGHVS and CDR2 FQNEAQ. The V end lost 4 bases, the J end lost 3 bases, and 9 bases lay between the germline ends. This CDR3 is 14 amino acids long. The authors' processing: Cell counts per sample came from amplifying reference gene primers. Clones were read by immunoSEQ multiplex PCR, and TCRdb kept only the in-frame ones, dropping some. For V, J and clone size, that table is used; D and trimming come from the DNA. In the table there are 120,000 to 150,000 clones, 76% of which are singletons. This chain uses TRBV7-8 with TRBJ2-2, with TRBD1 as a possible D gene (5 bases). Source material: peripheral blood. The sequence came from a man between 60 and 75 years old with acute or convalescent COVID-19. The CDR3 reads CASSSGWYTGELFF. Written as DNA, the CDR3 is TGTGCCAGCAGCTCAGGGTGGTACACCGGGGAGCTGTTTTTT.